This T cell receptor beta chain was sequenced for a study of cytomegalovirus exposure and HLA in healthy donors. A word on this clone: Its matching antigen is unknown.

Whole-study findings and limits: Among the CMV-associated chains, three were confirmed in vitro as specific for CMV antigens.

While the first cohort had 600 to 800 subjects, the donors belonged to the separate validation cohort of over a hundred subjects. Profiled with immunoSEQ multiplex PCR; TCRdb holds only in-frame clones, not every one. Of approximately 82,000 clones listed, 90% to 95% are singletons. CDR1 is SGHVS and CDR2 is FQNEAQ in the germline V gene. The V gene end was trimmed by 7 bases and the J gene end by 6 bases; junction bases not matched to a gene: 7. The length of the CDR3 is 13 residues. This clonotype was sampled from a woman aged 18-29 years in good health and CMV-seronegative. The chain couples TRBV7-8 to TRBJ1-2; 8 bases line up with TRBD1. Input material: PBMCs. CDR3 amino acids: CASKGQGPDGYTF. DNA of the CDR3: TGTGCCAGCAAAGGACAGGGACCGGATGGCTACACCTTC.